The 2 T cell receptor beta chains below come from one sample, sequenced in a study of cytomegalovirus exposure and HLA in healthy donors. PCR used 60 Vbeta primers and 13 Jbeta primers. The repertoire was sequenced with immunoSEQ multiplex PCR; TCRdb's copy has only in-frame clones and lacks some. The table includes more than 110,000 clones, around four fifths detected once. Source material: PBMCs. Receptors originate from a man under 40 in good health and CMV-seropositive.

DNA for the CDR3: TGTGCCAGCTGCCCTGGGGGGGCACAAGAGACCCAGTACTTC. It translates to CASCPGGAQETQYF. This chain links TRBV7-2 with TRBJ2-5, with D perhaps TRBD2 (7 bases). V was clipped by 8 bases and J by 2 bases, with 15 bases between them. Germline CDR1 SGHTA, CDR2 FQGNSA. The CDR3 consists of 14 residues. Drawing the rest from reference TRBV7-2 and TRBJ2-5, the complete variable domain is GAGVSQSPSNKVTEKGKDVELRCDPISGHTALYWYRQSLGQGLEFLIYFQGNSAPDKSGLPSDRFSAERTGGSVSTLTIQRTQQEDSAVYLCASCPGGAQETQYFGPGTRLLVL.

The CDR3 protein is CASSPTNYYGYTF. CDR3 coding DNA: TGTGCCAGCTCACCGACAAACTACTATGGCTACACCTTC. The rearrangement joins TRBV18 to TRBJ1-2; D unresolved. The CDR3 sequence is 13 residues long. V shed 3 bases and J shed 3 bases, with 8 bases lying between them. Per the germline V gene, CDR1 is KGHSH and CDR2 is LQKENI.